Below, 30 T cell receptor beta chains from the same sample are listed, as sequenced in a study of blood T cell repertoires in COVID-19. This table comes from immunoSEQ multiplex PCR, and its TCRdb copy is limited to in-frame clones, with some not included. Of 200,000 to 250,000 clones detected, about 83% appear once; the ten largest clones hold over 0.95%. The sequencing sample was made of peripheral blood. These receptors originate from a woman in her thirties with COVID-19, enrolled during active disease.

The V gene is TRBV29-1, the J gene TRBJ2-5, with 7 bases identical to TRBD1. The germline CDR1 and CDR2 sequences are SQVTM and ANQGSEA. V lost 3 bases, J lost 6 bases, and 13 bases stayed unmatched. CDR3 length equals 15 residues. This CDR3 reads CSVDPGTSRGQTQYF. The CDR3 DNA reads as TGCAGCGTTGACCCCGGGACATCAAGGGGGCAGACCCAGTACTTC.

The chain carries TRBV5-6 and TRBJ2-3, with TRBD1 as a possible D gene (6 bases). There are 16 residues in the CDR3. Germline lookup yields CDR1 SGHDT and CDR2 YYEEEE. V lost 4 bases and J 2 bases, leaving 17 bases between the germline ends. The DNA for the CDR3 is TGTGCCAGCAGCCCGTCCCCTGACAGGCTCACAGATACGCAGTATTTT. This encodes CASSPSPDRLTDTQYF.

The chain recombines TRBV5-4 with TRBJ2-7, with 7 positions matching TRBD2. The CDR3 totals 14 residues. Trimming took 4 bases from V and 3 from J; bases not matched to a gene: 7. Germline V gene lookup returns CDR1 SGHNT and CDR2 YYREEE (reference sequence). This CDR3 reads CASSPQRGHYEQYF. CDR3 nucleotides: TGTGCCAGCAGCCCCCAGCGGGGCCACTACGAGCAGTACTTC.

As for this clone: The germline gene is not matched at one end of the junction; a read error may be the cause. This chain uses TRBV11-2 with TRBJ2-4; D is undetermined. The germline V gene has CDR1 SGHAT and CDR2 FQNNGV. This CDR3 spans 12 amino acids. For the CDR3, the DNA is TGTGCCAGCAGCGTAGATCTAAACATTCAGTACTTC. This gives the protein CASSVDLNIQYF.

This clone was recorded a few times. The chain is built from TRBV7-3 and TRBJ2-2; the D gene is possibly TRBD2 (5 bases). The CDR3 extends over 13 amino acids. With 3 bases removed from V and 8 bases from J, the gap between germline ends came to 10 bases. CDR1 is SGHTA and CDR2 is FQGTGA in the germline V gene. In nucleotides, the CDR3 is TGTGCCAGCAGCTTTGGAGGCTTAGGGGAGCTGTTTTTT. Translating it yields CASSFGGLGELFF.

The V and J genes are TRBV11-3 and TRBJ2-1; tentative D call: TRBD2 (5 bases). With 2 bases removed from V and 4 bases from J, the gap between germline ends came to 6 bases. The CDR3 runs to 13 residues. CDR1 is SGHNT, CDR2 YENEEA, per germline. The CDR3 nucleotides read TGTGCCAGCAGCTTAAGGGAGTACAATGAGCAGTTCTTC. This encodes CASSLREYNEQFF.

This clone was seen once. The chain employs TRBV25-1 and TRBJ1-5; 10 bases fit TRBD1. V was clipped by 8 bases and J by 7 bases; unmatched bases: 11. The CDR3 totals 15 residues. From germline, CDR1 is MGHDK and CDR2 SYGVNS. The CDR3 DNA reads TGTGCCAGCGGGACCGGGACAGGGGTCGGGCAGCCCCAGCATTTT. Protein sequence: CASGTGTGVGQPQHF. Full variable domain (missing parts from reference TRBV25-1 and TRBJ1-5): EADIYQTPRYLVIGTGKKITLECSQTMGHDKMYWYQQDPGMELHLIHYSYGVNSTEKGDLSSESTVSRIRTEHFPLTLESARPSHTSQYLCASGTGTGVGQPQHFGDGTRLSIL.

The chain links TRBV3-1 (or the pseudogene TRBV3-2) to TRBJ2-3; 11 positions match TRBD2. CDR1 LGHDT and CDR2 YNNKEL come from the germline V gene (reference sequence). Trimming took 6 bases from V and 4 from J; bases not matched to a gene: 3. CDR3 size: 14 residues. The CDR3, as DNA: TGTGCCAGCAGTATAGCGGGGGGGCCAGATACGCAGTATTTT. Protein sequence: CASSIAGGPDTQYF.

The chain carries TRBV21-1 and TRBJ2-2; the table's D call, TRBD2, has no DNA check behind it. TRBV21-1 is a documented pseudogene. The length of the CDR3 is 19 residues. CDR3 sequence reads: CASSKEVLAGGEYTGELFF. Written as DNA, the CDR3 is TGTGCCAGCAGCAAAGAAGTCCTAGCGGGGGGAGAGTATACCGGGGAGCTGTTTTTT.

The rearrangement uses TRBV4-1 and TRBJ2-2; the match to TRBD2 covers 7 bases. This CDR3 is 17 amino acids long. V shed 4 bases, J shed 4 bases, and the junction held 12 bases outside the gene matches. Germline lookup yields CDR1 MGHRA and CDR2 YSYEKL. Here the CDR3 reads CASSLTSSAGFTGELFF. CDR3 bases: TGCGCCAGCAGCCTCACTAGCTCAGCGGGGTTCACCGGGGAGCTGTTTTTT.

V is TRBV10-3 and J is TRBJ1-2; D possibly corresponds to TRBD1 (5 bases). CDR1 ENHRY and CDR2 SYGVKD come from the germline V gene. The V end lost 5 bases, the J end lost 1 base, and 20 bases lay between the germline ends. CDR3 length: 17 residues. The chain's CDR3 is CAISNWVQGSFNYGYTF. The CDR3 DNA follows: TGTGCCATCAGTAATTGGGTTCAGGGATCATTTAACTATGGCTACACCTTC.

This chain connects TRBV4-1 to TRBJ2-7; 9 nucleotides align to TRBD1. The CDR3 consists of 15 residues. Unmatched junction bases numbered 7, after V lost 4 bases and J lost 3 bases. Germline V gives CDR1 MGHRA, CDR2 YSYEKL. CDR3: CASSPTGTGIYEQYF. CDR3 DNA sequence: TGCGCCAGCAGCCCAACCGGGACAGGGATCTACGAGCAGTACTTC.

The rearrangement links TRBV6-1 to TRBJ1-4; TRBD1 agrees at 8 bases. V lost 1 base and J lost 4; bases outside the gene matches: 5. This CDR3 is 16 amino acids long. The germline CDR1 and CDR2 sequences are MNHNS and SASEGT. Written as DNA, the CDR3 is TGTGCCAGCAGTGAAGGCAGGGGGCAGAATAATGAAAAACTGTTTTTT. Translating it yields CASSEGRGQNNEKLFF.

The count of this clone is one. CDR3 sequence (DNA): TGCGCCAGCAGCCAGGCCGGAGCCCGAGGACAGGACGCCGGGGAGCTGTTTTTT. It yields the protein CASSQAGARGQDAGELFF. The chain couples TRBV4-3 to TRBJ2-2, with TRBD1 matching over 7 bases. The CDR3 covers 18 residues. J gave up 6 bases and V 3 bases, and 16 bases lay outside the gene matches. In germline, CDR1 is LGHNA, CDR2 YSLEER.

The genes are TRBV30 and TRBJ1-1; no definite D call. V lost 4 bases to trimming and J lost 6 bases, with 9 bases between them. Germline V gene lookup returns CDR1 GTSNPN and CDR2 SVGIG (reference sequence). This CDR3 contains 11 residues. The CDR3 DNA follows: TGTGCCTGGACACTGGGCGCTGAAGCTTTCTTT. The encoded protein is CAWTLGAEAFF.

The chain joins TRBV5-1 to TRBJ1-1; D perhaps matches TRBD1 (5 bases). Germline CDR1 is SGHRS and CDR2 is YFSETQ. This CDR3 contains 14 residues. Trimming took off 0 bases at V and 3 bases at J, with 9 bases between the two ends. CDR3 DNA sequence: TGCGCCAGCAGCTTGGGGGGCCTGGACACTGAAGCTTTCTTT. This codes for CASSLGGLDTEAFF.

This sequence joins TRBV18 and TRBJ1-3, with TRBD1 matching 7 bases. Germline values: CDR1 KGHSH, CDR2 LQKENI. V lost 7 bases and J lost 0; bases outside the gene matches: 9. The CDR3 runs 16 residues. The chain's CDR3 is CASLPTGDFSGNTIYF. In DNA form, the CDR3 reads TGTGCCAGCTTACCCACAGGGGACTTCTCTGGAAACACCATATATTTT.

This clone showed up just a few times. The V and J genes are TRBV10-3 and TRBJ1-5; 11 bases agree with TRBD1. The CDR3 sequence is 14 residues long. Germline-derived CDR1 and CDR2 are ENHRY and SYGVKD. Trimming removed 8 bases from V and 3 bases from J; junction bases left unmatched: 3. In nucleotides, the CDR3 is TGTGCCATCTGGACAGGGGGCAACAATCAGCCCCAGCATTTT. This sequence encodes CAIWTGGNNQPQHF.

V usage is TRBV12-5 and J usage is TRBJ2-2, with D possibly being TRBD1 (6 bases). The CDR3 totals 15 residues. Germline values: CDR1 LGHNT, CDR2 FRNRAP. Trimming left V 7 bases short and J 0 bases short, with 12 bases between. The CDR3 is CASAPGTPNTGELFF. The CDR3 DNA reads as TGTGCTAGTGCCCCCGGGACACCGAACACCGGGGAGCTGTTTTTT.

As concerns this clone: A much larger clonotype is one base distant, so this may be a read error. The V gene is TRBV11-2, the J gene TRBJ1-1; D might be TRBD1 (5 bases). Germline V gives CDR1 SGHAT, CDR2 FQNNGV. The CDR3 has 14 residues. CDR3 in DNA: TGTGCCAGCAGCTTAGGAAGGGGAGGCACTGAAACTTTCTTT. Translation: CASSLGRGGTETFF.

This rearrangement joins TRBV12-2 to TRBJ2-5; the listed D gene, TRBD2, was not tested against the DNA. TRBV12-2 counts as a pseudogene. This CDR3 has 16 residues. The CDR3 DNA is TGTGCAAGTCGCGATGGCGGGAGGGCCGGGAAAGAGACCCAGTACTTC. It translates to CASRDGGRAGKETQYF.

The CDR3 bases are TGTGCCAGCAGCTTAGGCGTCTCCTACGAGCAGTACTTC. Its protein is CASSLGVSYEQYF. The chain joins TRBV9 to TRBJ2-7, with D hard to call. CDR3 length: 13 amino acids. The germline V gene encodes CDR1 SGDLS and CDR2 YYNGEE. V shed 4 bases and J shed 0 bases, with 8 bases lying between them. The whole variable domain, remainder taken from reference TRBV9 and TRBJ2-7, is DSGVTQTPKHLITATGQRVTLRCSPRSGDLSVYWYQQSLDQGLQFLIQYYNGEERAKGNILERFSAQQFPDLHSELNLSSLELGDSALYFCASSLGVSYEQYFGPGTRLTVT.

This clone came up once. This chain uses TRBV12-3 or TRBV12-4 with TRBJ1-4; 7 bases align to TRBD1. This CDR3 has 13 amino acids. Trimming at V came to 9 bases and at J to 5 bases, leaving 6 bases not matched to a gene. The CDR3 loop is CASSRGQNEKLFF. CDR3 in DNA: TGTGCCAGTTCTCGGGGACAGAATGAAAAACTGTTTTTT.

V and J are TRBV10-1 and TRBJ2-7, with 9 bases lining up with TRBD2. There are 17 residues in the CDR3. With 4 bases clipped from V and 0 bases from J, the junction kept 10 bases outside the gene matches. The germline V gene encodes CDR1 WNHNN and CDR2 SYGVQD (reference sequence). The CDR3 DNA reads TGCGCCAGCAGTGTACCACCTAGCGGGGAAAGCTCCTACGAGCAGTACTTC. Its protein product is CASSVPPSGESSYEQYF.

The chain carries TRBV2 and TRBJ2-5, with D possibly matching TRBD1 (6 bases). Trimming took 0 bases from V and 5 from J, leaving 13 bases between them. CDR3 length: 15 amino acids. Germline loops: CDR1 SNHLY, CDR2 FYNNEI. DNA for the CDR3: TGTGCCAGCAGTGAAGCCCTGCCAGGGGAGGAGACCCAGTACTTC. Its translation is CASSEALPGEETQYF.

The V and J genes are TRBV27 and TRBJ2-3; 7 bases are shared with TRBD2. Germline CDR1 MNHEY, CDR2 SMNVEV (reference sequence). CDR3 size: 14 residues. V lost 6 bases and J lost 9; bases outside the gene matches: 12. This CDR3 is CASRKNGGGNTQYF. CDR3 bases: TGTGCCAGCAGGAAAAATGGGGGGGGGAACACGCAGTATTTT.

The rearrangement uses TRBV5-4 and TRBJ2-2, with D possibly matching TRBD2 (6 bases). This CDR3 comprises 17 residues. Germline CDR1 reads SGHNT; CDR2 reads YYREEE (reference sequence). Trimming removed 0 bases from V and 4 bases from J, with 16 bases in between. CDR3 amino acids: CASSLGIGTPATGELFF. DNA for the CDR3: TGTGCCAGCAGCTTGGGGATCGGGACTCCAGCCACCGGGGAGCTGTTTTTT.

The rearrangement uses TRBV4-3 and TRBJ1-1; D gene unclear. The germline V gene encodes CDR1 LGHNA and CDR2 YSLEER. CDR3 length: 17 amino acids. The V end lost 2 bases, the J end lost 0 bases, and 16 bases lay between the germline ends. CDR3 in amino acids: CASSQYIGVELNTEAFF. In DNA form, the CDR3 reads TGCGCCAGCAGCCAATACATCGGGGTAGAGCTGAACACTGAAGCTTTCTTT.

This clone came up once. V and J are TRBV9 and TRBJ2-2; possibly TRBD1 for D (6 bases). CDR1 is SGDLS, CDR2 YYNGEE, per germline. This CDR3 has 14 residues. Trimming left V 2 bases short and J 6 bases short, with 11 bases between. The CDR3 DNA follows: TGTGCCAGCAGCGTGGGAACAGGGCCCGGGGAGCTGTTTTTT. Protein sequence: CASSVGTGPGELFF.

The V gene is TRBV19, the J gene TRBJ1-5; possible D gene TRBD1, 5 bases. This CDR3 contains 15 residues. The germline V gene encodes CDR1 LNHDA and CDR2 SQIVND (reference sequence). V gave up 0 bases and J gave up 5 bases, with 11 bases separating them. The CDR3, as DNA: TGTGCCAGTAGTATAGATAGGGTCAGGGATCAGCCCCAGCATTTT. Translation gives CASSIDRVRDQPQHF.